These 21 T cell receptor beta chains were all obtained from the same sample, sequenced in a study of cytomegalovirus exposure and HLA in healthy donors. The assay was immunoSEQ multiplex PCR, and TCRdb's table has in-frame clones only and misses some. The sample yields about 140,000 clones, around 87% seen once. The sample consisted of PBMCs. These receptors were collected from a man between 18 and 29 years old in good health and CMV-seropositive.

The V call is TRBV5-1, the J call TRBJ2-7, with TRBD2 matching 7 bases. CDR1 is SGHRS, CDR2 YFSETQ, per germline. The CDR3 totals 15 residues. V lost 0 bases to trimming and J lost 7 bases; unmatched junction nucleotides: 10. Here the CDR3 DNA reads TGCGCCAGCAGCTTGGATGGGGGAGGGCCGAGGGAGCAGTACTTC. Translated: CASSLDGGGPREQYF.

The rearrangement links TRBV9 to TRBJ1-1; 12 positions match TRBD1. Germline loops: CDR1 SGDLS, CDR2 YYNGEE. This CDR3 is 17 amino acids long. The J segment lost 2 bases and the V segment lost 3 bases, leaving 8 bases of the junction unmatched. The CDR3 nucleotides are TGTGCCAGCAGCGGAGGGACAGGGGGCTTTTCTAACACTGAAGCTTTCTTT. It encodes CASSGGTGGFSNTEAFF. Supplemented by reference TRBV9 and TRBJ1-1, the full variable domain reads DSGVTQTPKHLITATGQRVTLRCSPRSGDLSVYWYQQSLDQGLQFLIQYYNGEERAKGNILERFSAQQFPDLHSELNLSSLELGDSALYFCASSGGTGGFSNTEAFFGQGTRLTVV.

V gene TRBV2 combines with J gene TRBJ2-3; D possibly corresponds to TRBD1 (6 bases). The CDR3 spans 15 residues. Trimming cost V 6 bases and J 0 bases, with 13 bases left between them. Germline V gives CDR1 SNHLY, CDR2 FYNNEI. For the CDR3, the DNA is TGTGCCAGCAGACCGACAGGCGCTAGCACAGATACGCAGTATTTT. Translation: CASRPTGASTDTQYF.

This chain links TRBV7-9 with TRBJ1-2; D gene uncertain. Trimming shortened V by 2 bases and J by 5 bases, and 18 bases separated the two germline ends. The CDR3 extends over 16 amino acids. CDR1 and CDR2 from the germline V gene are SEHNR and FQNEAQ (reference sequence). The CDR3 loop is CASSLTHGSASYGYTF. In DNA, the CDR3 is TGTGCCAGCAGCTTAACCCACGGCAGCGCCTCTTATGGCTACACCTTC.

This sequence joins TRBV6-1 and TRBJ2-1; 10 bases agree with TRBD1. CDR1 MNHNS and CDR2 SASEGT come from the germline V gene. CDR3 size: 14 residues. With 6 bases clipped from V and 4 bases from J, the junction kept 3 bases outside the gene matches. The CDR3 spells CASSRDRGYNEQFF. CDR3 nucleotide sequence: TGTGCCAGCAGCCGGGACAGGGGTTACAATGAGCAGTTCTTC.

This chain uses TRBV7-8 with TRBJ2-1, with unresolved D. CDR1 is SGHVS, CDR2 FQNEAQ, per germline. V lost 1 base, J lost 6 bases, and 7 bases lay in between. The CDR3 is made up of 13 amino acids. CDR3 nucleotide sequence: TGTGCCAGCAGCTTAGGAGGCCTCAATGAGCAGTTCTTC. It specifies CASSLGGLNEQFF. The full variable domain, in which reference TRBV7-8 and TRBJ2-1 provide the parts outside the CDR3, is GAGVSQSPRYKVAKRGQDVALRCDPISGHVSLFWYQQALGQGPEFLTYFQNEAQLDKSGLPSDRFFAERPEGSVSTLKIQRTQQEDSAVYLCASSLGGLNEQFFGPGTRLTVL.

The CDR3 reads CASRELAGGRGEQFF. DNA of the CDR3: TGTGCCAGCAGGGAACTAGCGGGGGGTCGGGGGGAGCAGTTCTTC. V is TRBV2 and J is TRBJ2-1; 12 nucleotides agree with TRBD2. The V gene's germline CDR1 is SNHLY and CDR2 FYNNEI. The CDR3 runs 15 residues. The V and J ends lost 6 bases and 10 bases, in that order; junction bases with no gene match: 10.

V and J are TRBV14 and TRBJ2-7; D remains unclear. V was clipped by 1 base and J by 1 base, with 11 bases between them. Germline loops: CDR1 SGHDN, CDR2 FVKESK. This CDR3 contains 15 residues. The CDR3 DNA follows: TGTGCCAGCAGCCAAGTGCCGGGTAAATCCTACGAGCAGTACTTC. Its translation: CASSQVPGKSYEQYF. The full variable domain, its missing parts supplied by reference TRBV14 and TRBJ2-7, is EAGVTQFPSHSVIEKGQTVTLRCDPISGHDNLYWYRRVMGKEIKFLLHFVKESKQDESGMPNNRFLAERTGGTYSTLKVQPAELEDSGVYFCASSQVPGKSYEQYFGPGTRLTVT.

This chain connects TRBV19 to TRBJ2-1, with a possible D match to TRBD1 (6 bases). Germline CDR1 reads LNHDA; CDR2 reads SQIVND (reference sequence). V shed 5 bases and J shed 2 bases, with 13 bases lying between them. The length of the CDR3 is 15 residues. In DNA, the CDR3 is TGTGCCAGTAGTTCCGGGGCAGGGGCCTACAATGAGCAGTTCTTC. Its protein product is CASSSGAGAYNEQFF.

This chain joins TRBV9 and TRBJ1-1; D gene ambiguous. Germline CDR1 reads SGDLS; CDR2 reads YYNGEE. CDR3 size: 14 residues. Trimming stripped 0 bases from V and 3 bases from J, with 9 bases between. The CDR3 DNA reads TGTGCCAGCAGCGTAGCAGCGGGTGACACTGAAGCTTTCTTT. Protein sequence: CASSVAAGDTEAFF.

The CDR3 spells CASSPPGQHTGELFF. The CDR3 DNA sequence: TGTGCCAGCAGTCCCCCCGGACAGCACACCGGGGAGCTGTTTTTT. The chain recombines TRBV6-1 with TRBJ2-2; perhaps TRBD1 as D (6 bases). V gave up 5 bases and J gave up 3 bases, with 13 bases separating them. The CDR3 consists of 15 residues. CDR1 and CDR2 from the germline V gene are MNHNS and SASEGT.

The chain joins TRBV7-7 to TRBJ2-3; 11 bases are shared with TRBD2. V lost 5 bases, J lost 6 bases, and 4 bases stayed unmatched. Germline CDR1 is SSHAT and CDR2 is FNYEAQ (reference sequence). The CDR3 is made up of 14 amino acids. This CDR3 reads CASSQTSGVDTQYF. The CDR3 DNA sequence: TGTGCCAGCAGCCAGACTAGCGGGGTCGATACGCAGTATTTT.

This clone appeared once. This sequence joins TRBV5-8 and TRBJ1-5, with D uncertain. V was clipped by 1 base and J by 0 bases, with 5 bases between them. The CDR3 is made up of 14 amino acids. Germline values: CDR1 SGHTS, CDR2 YDEGEE. CDR3 sequence: CASSLPDSNQPQHF. The CDR3 nucleotides read TGTGCCAGCAGCTTGCCAGATAGCAATCAGCCCCAGCATTTT.

The gene calls are TRBV2 and TRBJ1-1; D is possibly TRBD1 (6 bases). The CDR3 spans 11 residues. Germline V gene sequence: CDR1 SNHLY, CDR2 FYNNEI. The V gene lost 7 bases and the J gene lost 6 bases, with 9 bases spanning the gap. This CDR3 reads CASKGGAEAFF. In DNA, the CDR3 is TGTGCCAGCAAGGGGGGGGCTGAAGCTTTCTTT.

The chain uses TRBV4-2 and TRBJ2-3; 8 nucleotides align to TRBD2. With 0 bases clipped from V and 3 bases from J, the junction kept 5 bases outside the gene matches. Germline loops: CDR1 LGHNA, CDR2 YNFKEQ. This CDR3 contains 16 residues. CDR3 in DNA: TGTGCCAGCAGCCAAGATCGGGGGGGATCGACAGATACGCAGTATTTT. Protein: CASSQDRGGSTDTQYF.

A few counts support this clone. The chain combines TRBV18 with TRBJ2-5; 7 bases line up with TRBD2. With V trimmed by 1 base and J by 1 base, 3 bases remained unmatched. This CDR3 is built from 15 residues. Per the germline V gene, CDR1 is KGHSH and CDR2 is LQKENI. The DNA for the CDR3 is TGTGCCAGCTCACCACGGTGGGGGGGCCAAGAGACCCAGTACTTC. Protein: CASSPRWGGQETQYF.

This clone was seen a single time. This chain links TRBV29-1 with TRBJ1-1; 11 nucleotides match TRBD1. V lost 6 bases and J lost 0; bases outside the gene matches: 9. Germline loops: CDR1 SQVTM, CDR2 ANQGSEA. CDR3 size: 16 residues. CDR3 nucleotides: TGCAGCGTCGGGGGACAGGGGGGAACCATGAACACTGAAGCTTTCTTT. It codes for CSVGGQGGTMNTEAFF.

The gene calls are TRBV21-1 and TRBJ2-2; the DNA was not used to check the table's D call, TRBD1. TRBV21-1 is annotated as a pseudogene. The CDR3 length is 13 residues. The CDR3 loop reads CASSRRQGRELFF. The CDR3 DNA sequence: TGTGCCAGCAGCCGCCGACAGGGTCGGGAGCTGTTTTTT.

The genes are TRBV5-5 and TRBJ1-5; perhaps TRBD1 as D (6 bases). The CDR3 spans 14 residues. Trimming removed 2 bases from V and 7 bases from J, with 13 bases in between. Per germline, CDR1 SGHKS and CDR2 YYEKEE (reference sequence). CDR3: CASSFGGAGQPQHF. CDR3 DNA: TGTGCCAGCAGCTTTGGGGGGGCTGGCCAGCCCCAGCATTTT. The full variable domain, with the rest looked up from reference TRBV5-5 and TRBJ1-5, is DAGVTQSPTHLIKTRGQQVTLRCSPISGHKSVSWYQQVLGQGPQFIFQYYEKEERGRGNFPDRFSARQFPNYSSELNVNALLLGDSALYLCASSFGGAGQPQHFGDGTRLSIL.

The chain is built from TRBV9 and TRBJ2-7; 8 nucleotides match TRBD1. The CDR3 contains 14 residues. V trimming: 4 bases; J trimming: 11 bases; junction bases outside the gene matches: 14. Germline V lookup: CDR1 SGDLS, CDR2 YYNGEE. The CDR3 is CASSPRTGQAKEYF. CDR3 DNA sequence: TGTGCCAGCAGCCCCCGAACGGGACAGGCTAAGGAGTACTTC. Full variable domain (missing parts from reference TRBV9 and TRBJ2-7): DSGVTQTPKHLITATGQRVTLRCSPRSGDLSVYWYQQSLDQGLQFLIQYYNGEERAKGNILERFSAQQFPDLHSELNLSSLELGDSALYFCASSPRTGQAKEYFGPGTRLTVT.

This sequence joins TRBV7-7 and TRBJ2-1, with no clear D. From germline, CDR1 is SSHAT and CDR2 FNYEAQ (reference sequence). V was shortened by 5 bases and J by 7 bases, with 12 bases between the two germline ends. This CDR3 is built from 13 residues. CDR3 in DNA: TGTGCCAGCAGCCCAAGAGGTCTTAATGAGCAGTTCTTC. It codes for CASSPRGLNEQFF.